The T cell receptor (beta chain) described here comes from a study of Ad26.COV2.S vaccination and SARS-CoV-2 variants. For the study at large: Ad26.COV2.S was injected intramuscularly once or twice, 56 days apart. Study observations and caveats: Greater spike-specific TCR breadth was seen in vaccine recipients than in placebo recipients. Spike-specific CD8+ and CD4+ T cell responses reportedly showed substantial breadth after vaccination. Recipients of either vaccine or placebo displayed similar breadth of non-spike TCRs.

In the case of this clone: The antigen is not known.

Some clones are missing from TCRdb's copy, which holds only in-frame ones; the method was immunoSEQ multiplex PCR. The sample yields roughly 240,000 clones, roughly 90% seen once. J was trimmed by 6 bases and V by 0 bases; bases with no gene match: 7. This CDR3 has 15 residues. The germline V gene encodes CDR1 MNHNS and CDR2 SASEGT. Specified treatment: roughly 18 received Ad26.COV2.S at low or high dose, single or two shots; 5 received placebo; per-sample allocation not given. Samples came from day 63 after the first vaccine or placebo injection. The source material was peripheral blood, sampled in a trial of Ad26.COV2.S vaccine versus placebo. This chain connects TRBV6-1 to TRBJ1-2; 7 bases are shared with TRBD1. The sequence came from a person aged 18-60 years who received the Ad26.COV2.S COVID-19 vaccine or a placebo. CDR3 coding DNA: TGTGCCAGCAGTGAAGCCGGAGGCAGGGGGAATGGCTACACCTTC. It specifies CASSEAGGRGNGYTF.